The rows below give T cell receptor beta chains drawn from one sample of a study of breast tumors, draining lymph nodes, adjacent tissues. TCRdb processed the multiplex PCR reads anew with MiXCR; each CDR3 protein has one entry. Seen here are around 230,000 distinct CDR3 sequences, around 32% observed once, and the top ten hold 1.3% to 1.5%. Sequenced input: axillary lymph node tissue. The receptors were sampled from a female donor with breast cancer. Some clones in this sample may be carry-over from other donors' samples. The CDR3 runs from the conserved cysteine through the conserved F or W. D genes are given only for firm matches. The size field is filled for only some rows; it gives once, few, many or a size class.

TRBJ2-6 NA many TRBV7-3 CASSRDGYSGANVLTF TGTGCCAGCTCCCGGGACGGCTACTCTGGGGCCAACGTCCTGACTTTC
TRBJ2-7 NA many TRBV5-1 CASSLGLDSGYEQYF TGCGCCAGCAGCTTGGGACTAGACAGCGGCTACGAGCAGTACTTC
TRBJ2-7 NA many TRBV6-1 CASTRGRNTYEQYF TGTGCCAGCACACGGGGGCGCAACACCTACGAGCAGTACTTC
TRBJ2-3 NA many TRBV6-5 CASRSEGDTQYF TGTGCCAGCAGGTCCGAGGGGGATACGCAGTATTTT
TRBJ2-7 TRBD1 NA TRBV7-9 CAGSSGGTGSLYEQYF TGTGCCGGCAGCTCAGGAGGGACAGGGAGCCTCTACGAGCAGTACTTC
TRBJ2-7 NA NA TRBV30 CAWSGGWSYEQYF TGTGCCTGGAGCGGGGGCTGGTCCTACGAGCAGTACTTC
TRBJ1-3 NA many TRBV30 CACNTDSGNTIYF TGTGCCTGCAATACGGACTCTGGAAACACCATATATTTT
TRBJ2-2 TRBD2 many TRBV5-6 CASSPTSGYTGELFF TGTGCCAGCAGCCCGACTAGCGGGTACACCGGGGAGCTGTTTTTT
TRBJ2-7 NA many TRBV11-2 CASSPELYEQYF TGTGCCAGCAGCCCAGAACTCTACGAGCAGTACTTC
TRBJ1-6 NA NA TRBV2 CASSESGLSNSPLHF TGTGCCAGCAGTGAATCGGGACTGTCTAATTCACCCCTCCACTTT
TRBJ2-7 NA once TRBV28 CASSARSGGLYEQYF TGTGCCAGCAGTGCTAGGTCCGGTGGGCTCTACGAGCAGTACTTC
TRBJ2-5 TRBD2 once TRBV11-2 CASSSASGRKTQYF TGTGCCAGCAGCTCGGCTAGCGGGAGAAAGACCCAGTACTTC
TRBJ2-2 NA NA TRBV7-8 CASSLTAANTGELFF TGTGCCAGCAGCTTAACGGCAGCGAACACCGGGGAGCTGTTTTTT
TRBJ2-1 NA many TRBV5-1 CASSSNTEQGRKFF TGCGCCAGCAGCTCGAATACGGAACAGGGGAGGAAGTTCTTC
TRBJ1-3 NA NA TRBV19 CASNTVARGPSGNTISF TGTGCCAGTAATACAGTCGCCAGGGGCCCGTCTGGAAACACCATATCTTTT
TRBJ2-7 NA many TRBV11-2 CASRSSGTYEQYF TGTGCCAGCAGGTCCTCGGGAACCTACGAGCAGTACTTC
TRBJ1-6 NA many TRBV7-9 CASTRRITQDNSPLHF TGTGCCAGCACCCGACGGATTACACAGGATAATTCACCCCTCCACTTT
TRBJ2-1 NA NA TRBV20-1 CSAHGRGKPNEQFF TGCAGTGCTCATGGACGGGGGAAACCCAATGAGCAGTTCTTC
TRBJ2-3 TRBD1 NA TRBV20-1 CSASYRGQAPYTQYF TGCAGTGCTAGCTACAGGGGGCAGGCCCCGTATACGCAGTATTTT
TRBJ2-3 NA many TRBV2 CASTAGETDTQYF TGTGCCAGCACGGCGGGTGAAACAGATACGCAGTATTTT
TRBJ2-2 NA many TRBV24-1 CATKSSENTGELFF TGTGCCACCAAGTCTAGCGAGAACACCGGGGAGCTGTTTTTT
TRBJ2-7 TRBD2 NA TRBV7-9 CASSYSGRPYEQYF TGTGCCAGCAGCTATAGCGGGAGGCCCTACGAGCAGTACTTC
TRBJ1-6 NA NA TRBV11-1 CASSLAGVSSPLHF TGTGCCAGCAGCCTAGCAGGGGTTAGTTCACCCCTCCACTTT
TRBJ2-7 NA NA TRBV7-9 CASSLPGQYEQYF TGTGCCAGCAGCTTACCCGGACAGTACGAGCAGTACTTC
TRBJ1-1 NA NA TRBV3-2 CASSPGVVGTVNTEAFF TGTGCCAGCAGCCCTGGCGTGGTCGGGACAGTGAACACTGAAGCTTTCTTT
TRBJ1-5 NA many TRBV30 CAWSGGANQPQHF TGTGCCTGGAGTGGGGGGGCGAATCAGCCCCAGCATTTT
TRBJ2-1 NA many TRBV3-1 CASSPGVSYNEQFF TGTGCCAGCAGCCCGGGGGTGTCCTACAATGAGCAGTTCTTC
TRBJ1-2 NA many TRBV19 CASSMGLRQANYGYTF TGTGCCAGTAGTATGGGGCTGCGCCAGGCTAACTATGGCTACACCTTC
TRBJ1-5 NA once TRBV20-1 CSTKRGARYQPQHF TGCAGTACCAAGAGGGGGGCGAGGTATCAGCCCCAGCATTTT
TRBJ1-6 TRBD1 many TRBV6-5 CASRYYRGKDSPLHF TGTGCCAGCAGATACTACAGGGGGAAGGATTCACCCCTCCACTTT
TRBJ2-4 NA many TRBV7-9 CASSFIGGGIQYF TGTGCCAGCAGCTTCATTGGGGGAGGCATTCAGTACTTC
TRBJ1-1 NA NA TRBV9 CASSVEVVGTEAFF TGTGCCAGCAGCGTAGAGGTGGTGGGCACTGAAGCTTTCTTT
TRBJ1-1 TRBD1 NA TRBV15 CATSSRDRALHTEAFF TGTGCCACCAGCAGCCGGGACAGGGCTTTACATACTGAAGCTTTCTTT
TRBJ2-5 TRBD2 many TRBV20-1 CSARDLREAQETQYF TGCAGTGCTAGAGATTTGCGGGAGGCCCAAGAGACCCAGTACTTC
TRBJ1-6 TRBD1 many TRBV30 CAWSPAAAGTGNSPLHF TGTGCCTGGAGCCCCGCCGCGGCAGGGACAGGGAACTCACCCCTCCACTTT
TRBJ2-7 NA many TRBV5-4 CASSLEGGGEQYF TGTGCCAGCAGCTTAGAGGGGGGGGGCGAGCAGTACTTC
TRBJ1-2 NA few TRBV6-5 CASSPREVYGYTF TGTGCCAGCAGCCCTAGGGAAGTTTATGGCTACACCTTC
TRBJ2-7 TRBD1 many TRBV28 CASSSQGAEQYF TGTGCCAGCAGTTCACAGGGGGCCGAGCAGTACTTC
TRBJ1-2 NA many TRBV11-2 CASSLDLGPMAHF TGTGCCAGCAGCTTAGATCTGGGACCAATGGCGCACTTC
TRBJ2-3 TRBD1 many TRBV7-3 CASSSGGSRTGGVDTQYF TGTGCCAGCAGCTCCGGGGGGAGCAGGACAGGGGGAGTAGATACGCAGTATTTT
TRBJ2-7 NA NA TRBV14 CASSQDWASGSYEQRF NA
TRBJ2-2 NA many TRBV14 CASSQVGGGELFF TGTGCCAGCAGCCAAGTCGGTGGCGGGGAGCTGTTTTTT
TRBJ2-5 NA NA TRBV9 CASSVVDKAATQSF TGTGCCAGCAGCGTAGTAGATAAGGCGGCGACCCAGTCCTTC
TRBJ1-4 NA many TRBV2 CASSEAADEKLFF TGTGCCAGCAGTGAAGCGGCAGATGAAAAACTGTTTTTT
TRBJ2-7 TRBD2 NA TRBV24-1 CATSDPGTSGRNEQYF TGTGCCACCAGTGACCCAGGGACTAGCGGGAGGAACGAGCAGTACTTC
TRBJ1-5 NA many TRBV5-1 CASSLVPGIEQPQHF TGCGCCAGCAGCTTGGTCCCAGGGATCGAGCAGCCCCAGCATTTT
TRBJ2-2 TRBD2 many TRBV7-6 CASSLLGGSDTGELFF TGTGCCAGCAGCTTATTGGGCGGGAGTGACACCGGGGAGCTGTTTTTT
TRBJ2-1 TRBD2 NA TRBV29-1 CSLGLAGTYNEQFF TGCAGCTTGGGACTAGCGGGAACATACAATGAGCAGTTCTTC
TRBJ2-1 TRBD2 many TRBV24-1 CATSDFGGRTVNEQFF TGTGCCACCAGTGATTTTGGCGGGAGGACGGTGAATGAGCAGTTCTTC
TRBJ1-1 TRBD1 NA TRBV29-1 CSVEGVTGQHNTEAFF TGCAGCGTTGAAGGGGTCACGGGACAGCATAACACTGAAGCTTTCTTT